The next 10 T cell receptor beta chains were all read from a single sample in a study of cytomegalovirus exposure and HLA in healthy donors. The PCR made use of 60 Vbeta and 13 Jbeta primers. Sequencing used immunoSEQ multiplex PCR; TCRdb keeps in-frame clones, though not all of them. The table lists about 130,000 clones, 87% of them singletons. Input material: PBMCs. The origin of the receptors is a woman under 40 in good health and CMV-seronegative.

This clone was counted a few times. The V and J genes are TRBV4-3 and TRBJ2-1, with 8 bases identical to TRBD2. Per the germline V gene, CDR1 is LGHNA and CDR2 is YSLEER. Trimming removed 0 bases from V and 3 bases from J; junction bases left unmatched: 10. The CDR3 is 18 residues long. CDR3 sequence reads: CASSQEGRSGSLYNEQFF. The CDR3 nucleotides are TGCGCCAGCAGCCAAGAAGGCCGGAGCGGGAGCCTCTACAATGAGCAGTTCTTC.

V usage is TRBV11-2 and J usage is TRBJ1-1; D ambiguous. CDR1 is SGHAT, CDR2 FQNNGV, per germline. The length of the CDR3 is 13 residues. V gave up 4 bases and J gave up 6 bases, with 12 bases separating them. The CDR3 loop is CASSSAGGAEAFF. The CDR3 nucleotides are TGTGCCAGCAGCTCCGCCGGCGGAGCTGAAGCTTTCTTT.

The V gene is TRBV5-1, the J gene TRBJ2-7; TRBD2 aligns across 7 bases. The CDR3 is 15 residues long. Germline trimming cut 0 bases from V and 0 bases from J; bases unmatched to any gene: 3. The V gene's germline CDR1 is SGHRS and CDR2 YFSETQ. CDR3 in amino acids: CASSLGGSSSYEQYF. CDR3 DNA: TGCGCCAGCAGCTTGGGCGGGAGTTCCTCCTACGAGCAGTACTTC.

The chain recombines TRBV30 with TRBJ2-3; 9 bases are shared with TRBD1. V gave up 3 bases and J gave up 3 bases; unmatched junction bases: 7. Germline V CDR1 and CDR2: GTSNPN, SVGIG (reference sequence). CDR3 size: 15 residues. CDR3 sequence reads: CAWRSRTGVTDTQYF. Written as DNA, the CDR3 is TGTGCCTGGAGGTCCAGGACAGGGGTAACAGATACGCAGTATTTT. The whole variable domain, remainder taken from reference TRBV30 and TRBJ2-3, is SQTIHQWPATLVQPVGSPLSLECTVEGTSNPNLYWYRQAAGRGLQLLFYSVGIGQISSEVPQNLSASRPQDRQFILSSKKLLLSDSGFYLCAWRSRTGVTDTQYFGPGTRLTVL.

The V and J genes are TRBV7-2 and TRBJ2-2, with TRBD1 as a possible D gene (5 bases). There are 13 residues in the CDR3. V lost 5 bases, J lost 7 bases, and 11 bases lay in between. Germline V CDR1 and CDR2: SGHTA, FQGNSA. The CDR3 bases are TGTGCCAGCAGCGCGGACACTTACGGGGAGCTGTTTTTT. Amino acids: CASSADTYGELFF.

V gene TRBV5-6 combines with J gene TRBJ1-2; maybe TRBD1 (6 bases). In germline, CDR1 is SGHDT, CDR2 YYEEEE. Trimming left V 0 bases short and J 7 bases short, with 13 bases between. The CDR3 runs 14 residues. The CDR3 spells CASSLGAGAVGYTF. The CDR3 DNA is TGTGCCAGCAGCTTGGGAGCGGGGGCAGTTGGCTACACCTTC.

This chain joins TRBV28 and TRBJ2-7; tentatively, D is TRBD1 (6 bases). V was shortened by 10 bases and J by 1 base, with 17 bases between the two germline ends. The length of the CDR3 is 14 residues. The germline gives CDR1 MDHEN, CDR2 SYDVKM. In DNA, the CDR3 is TGTGCCATCACCCCAGGAACAGGGTCCTACGAGCAGTACTTC. This encodes CAITPGTGSYEQYF.

The genes are TRBV7-3 and TRBJ2-3, with TRBD2 matching 8 bases. J gave up 6 bases and V 3 bases, and 5 bases lay outside the gene matches. Germline V lookup: CDR1 SGHTA, CDR2 FQGTGA. The CDR3 loop spans 14 amino acids. The CDR3 region is CASSLGGGPDTQYF. DNA for the CDR3: TGTGCCAGCAGCTTGGGCGGGGGGCCGGATACGCAGTATTTT.

The rearrangement joins TRBV27 to TRBJ2-7; D ambiguous. Looked up from germline, CDR1 is MNHEY and CDR2 is SMNVEV (reference sequence). CDR3 length: 13 residues. The V gene lost 2 bases and the J gene lost 2 bases, with 7 bases spanning the gap. As DNA, the CDR3 is TGTGCCAGCAGTTTAACAGTTACCTACGAGCAGTACTTC. Translated: CASSLTVTYEQYF.

The CDR3 nucleotides are TGCGCCAGCAGCTTAAGTCCCCGGGGGGATCAGCCCCAGCATTTT. It yields the protein CASSLSPRGDQPQHF. This chain uses TRBV5-1 with TRBJ1-5; possible D gene TRBD1, 5 bases. The CDR3 length is 15 residues. The germline CDR1 and CDR2 sequences are SGHRS and YFSETQ. Deletions cut 2 bases from V and 5 bases from J, with 14 bases between.